The rows below give T cell receptor beta chains drawn from one sample of a study of T cell changes during pregnancy in multiple sclerosis. Libraries were prepared by immunoSEQ multiplex PCR; TCRdb keeps only in-frame clonotypes and omits some of them. The top ten clones hold roughly 0.56% of a sample with tens of thousands of clones, approximately 90% of them seen once. The source material was CD4+ T cells from peripheral blood mononuclear cells, sampled in the first trimester of pregnancy. These receptors came from a female donor with multiple sclerosis, enrolled in a pregnancy study. CDR3s include the opening cysteine and the closing phenylalanine or tryptophan. D genes are given only for firm matches. The listing skips clone size in some rows; elsewhere it reads once, few, many or a size class.

d_call: -; v_call: TRBV19; clone_size: few; j_call: TRBJ1-1; cdr3_aa: CASTDQPGLNTEAFF; cdr3_nt: TGTGCCAGTACGGACCAGCCAGGGCTCAACACTGAAGCTTTCTTT
d_call: TRBD2; v_call: TRBV10-3; clone_size: -; j_call: TRBJ2-1; cdr3_aa: CAISESTSGRAGNEQFF; cdr3_nt: TGTGCCATCAGTGAGTCGACCAGCGGGAGGGCCGGCAATGAGCAGTTCTTC
d_call: -; v_call: TRBV28; clone_size: -; j_call: TRBJ2-2; cdr3_aa: CASSLIRTGELFF; cdr3_nt: TGTGCCAGCAGTTTAATTAGAACCGGGGAGCTGTTTTTT
d_call: -; v_call: TRBV6-6; clone_size: -; j_call: TRBJ2-2; cdr3_aa: CASSAQFDTGELFF; cdr3_nt: TGTGCCAGCAGTGCCCAGTTCGACACCGGGGAGCTGTTTTTT
d_call: TRBD2; v_call: TRBV18; clone_size: -; j_call: TRBJ2-1; cdr3_aa: CASSHRAGERNEQFF; cdr3_nt: TGTGCCAGCTCACACAGAGCGGGAGAAAGAAATGAGCAGTTCTTC
d_call: -; v_call: TRBV28; clone_size: -; j_call: TRBJ2-7; cdr3_aa: CASRVGGGALVYEQYF; cdr3_nt: TGTGCCAGCAGGGTAGGTGGGGGGGCCCTGGTTTACGAGCAGTACTTC
d_call: -; v_call: TRBV28; clone_size: -; j_call: TRBJ2-1; cdr3_aa: CASSLRPSEQFF; cdr3_nt: TGTGCCAGCAGCCTTAGGCCTAGTGAGCAGTTCTTC
d_call: TRBD1; v_call: TRBV27; clone_size: -; j_call: TRBJ1-1; cdr3_aa: CASRTGRRAFF; cdr3_nt: TGTGCCAGCAGGACAGGGCGACGAGCTTTCTTT
d_call: TRBD1; v_call: TRBV6-6; clone_size: -; j_call: TRBJ1-1; cdr3_aa: CASSRTGVGTEAFF; cdr3_nt: TGTGCCAGCAGTCGAACAGGGGTGGGGACTGAAGCTTTCTTT
d_call: TRBD2; v_call: TRBV11-3; clone_size: -; j_call: TRBJ2-1; cdr3_aa: CASSYGTSGYNEQFF; cdr3_nt: TGTGCCAGCAGCTATGGGACTAGCGGATACAATGAGCAGTTCTTC
d_call: -; v_call: TRBV10-3; clone_size: -; j_call: TRBJ2-7; cdr3_aa: CAISESGRHAYEQYF; cdr3_nt: TGTGCCATCAGTGAGTCAGGCAGGCATGCCTACGAGCAGTACTTC
d_call: -; v_call: TRBV5-8; clone_size: -; j_call: TRBJ2-1; cdr3_aa: CASSLTRGPGRFF; cdr3_nt: TGTGCCAGCAGCTTGACCCGAGGGCCGGGTCGGTTCTTC
d_call: -; v_call: TRBV7-8; clone_size: -; j_call: TRBJ1-6; cdr3_aa: CASSLVRDSPLHF; cdr3_nt: TGTGCCAGCAGCTTAGTTCGGGATTCACCCCTCCACTTT
d_call: -; v_call: TRBV7-9; clone_size: few; j_call: TRBJ1-2; cdr3_aa: CASKGAGDRLYGYTF; cdr3_nt: TGTGCCAGCAAAGGGGCAGGCGATCGCCTTTATGGCTACACCTTC
d_call: -; v_call: TRBV5-1; clone_size: -; j_call: TRBJ1-1; cdr3_aa: CASSLGLGGSEAFF; cdr3_nt: TGCGCCAGCAGCTTGGGACTCGGGGGTTCTGAAGCTTTCTTT
d_call: -; v_call: TRBV6-5; clone_size: -; j_call: TRBJ1-6; cdr3_aa: CASRASHNSPLHF; cdr3_nt: TGTGCCAGCAGGGCTTCTCATAATTCACCCCTCCACTTT
d_call: TRBD1; v_call: TRBV2; clone_size: -; j_call: TRBJ1-1; cdr3_aa: CASSETGGDFTEAFF; cdr3_nt: TGTGCCAGCAGTGAGACAGGGGGGGACTTCACTGAAGCTTTCTTT
d_call: -; v_call: TRBV9; clone_size: -; j_call: TRBJ2-5; cdr3_aa: CASSVGRGATRVETQYF; cdr3_nt: TGTGCCAGCAGCGTAGGACGGGGGGCCACCAGGGTGGAGACCCAGTACTTC
d_call: TRBD2; v_call: TRBV19; clone_size: -; j_call: TRBJ2-1; cdr3_aa: CASSQGRGGGHEQFF; cdr3_nt: TGTGCCAGTAGTCAGGGGCGGGGGGGCGGCCATGAGCAGTTCTTC
d_call: -; v_call: TRBV6-5; clone_size: -; j_call: TRBJ1-2; cdr3_aa: CASSDRGQEYGYTF; cdr3_nt: TGTGCCAGCAGCGACCGGGGTCAAGAATATGGCTACACCTTC
d_call: TRBD2; v_call: TRBV7-3; clone_size: -; j_call: TRBJ2-3; cdr3_aa: CASSPGTSGITRDTQYF; cdr3_nt: TGTGCCAGCAGCCCTGGGACTAGCGGGATCACCAGGGATACGCAGTATTTT
d_call: TRBD1; v_call: TRBV18; clone_size: -; j_call: TRBJ1-3; cdr3_aa: CASSPSTGQVGNTIYF; cdr3_nt: TGTGCCAGCTCACCGTCGACAGGGCAGGTCGGAAACACCATATATTTT
d_call: -; v_call: TRBV27; clone_size: -; j_call: TRBJ2-1; cdr3_aa: CASTSSNPYNEQFF; cdr3_nt: TGTGCCAGCACTTCTAGTAATCCTTACAATGAGCAGTTCTTC
d_call: -; v_call: TRBV2; clone_size: few; j_call: TRBJ2-7; cdr3_aa: CASRQGLSQYF; cdr3_nt: TGTGCCAGTCGGCAGGGGTTGTCGCAGTACTTC
d_call: TRBD2; v_call: TRBV10-3; clone_size: -; j_call: TRBJ2-1; cdr3_aa: CSTSGSSESYNEQFF; cdr3_nt: TGTAGTACTAGCGGGAGTTCGGAATCCTACAATGAGCAGTTCTTC
d_call: -; v_call: TRBV6-5; clone_size: -; j_call: TRBJ1-2; cdr3_aa: CASRLQGTTGYTF; cdr3_nt: TGTGCCAGCAGATTACAGGGTACTACTGGCTACACCTTC
d_call: -; v_call: TRBV7-9; clone_size: -; j_call: TRBJ2-7; cdr3_aa: CASSPWLGSSYEQYF; cdr3_nt: TGTGCCAGCAGCCCCTGGCTAGGAAGCTCCTACGAGCAGTACTTC
d_call: TRBD1; v_call: TRBV25-1; clone_size: -; j_call: TRBJ1-2; cdr3_aa: CASSELQGAGYGYTF; cdr3_nt: TGTGCCAGCAGTGAACTACAGGGGGCCGGCTATGGCTACACCTTC
d_call: TRBD1; v_call: TRBV28; clone_size: once; j_call: TRBJ1-6; cdr3_aa: CASSLSQILLGTGEKPLHF; cdr3_nt: TGTGCCAGCAGTTTAAGCCAAATACTACTTGGGACAGGGGAAAAGCCCCTCCACTTT
d_call: -; v_call: TRBV2; clone_size: -; j_call: TRBJ2-2; cdr3_aa: CASRQNTGELFF; cdr3_nt: TGTGCCAGCAGACAGAACACCGGGGAGCTGTTTTTT
d_call: -; v_call: TRBV30; clone_size: -; j_call: TRBJ2-7; cdr3_aa: CAWSNRAGEQYF; cdr3_nt: TGTGCCTGGAGTAACAGAGCAGGCGAGCAGTACTTC
d_call: -; v_call: TRBV4-1; clone_size: -; j_call: TRBJ1-4; cdr3_aa: CASSQDQPVRAVNEKLFF; cdr3_nt: TGCGCCAGCAGCCAAGATCAGCCAGTCAGAGCGGTTAATGAAAAACTGTTTTTT
d_call: TRBD1; v_call: TRBV7-9; clone_size: -; j_call: TRBJ2-3; cdr3_aa: CASSLDRPGQPTDTQYF; cdr3_nt: TGTGCCAGCAGCTTAGACCGGCCGGGACAGCCCACAGATACGCAGTATTTT
d_call: -; v_call: TRBV5-4; clone_size: -; j_call: TRBJ2-7; cdr3_aa: CASSSSQGSSYEQYF; cdr3_nt: TGTGCCAGCAGCTCGAGTCAGGGGAGCTCCTACGAGCAGTACTTC
d_call: -; v_call: TRBV2; clone_size: -; j_call: TRBJ1-2; cdr3_aa: CASSEEVDGYTF; cdr3_nt: TGTGCCAGCAGTGAAGAAGTAGATGGCTACACCTTC
d_call: TRBD2; v_call: TRBV2; clone_size: -; j_call: TRBJ2-1; cdr3_aa: CASSPVPLAGATNEQFF; cdr3_nt: TGTGCCAGCAGTCCCGTTCCCTTAGCGGGAGCAACCAATGAGCAGTTCTTC
d_call: TRBD1; v_call: TRBV2; clone_size: -; j_call: TRBJ1-2; cdr3_aa: CASSEDRTNYGYTF; cdr3_nt: TGTGCCAGCAGTGAGGACAGGACTAACTATGGCTACACCTTC
d_call: -; v_call: TRBV18; clone_size: -; j_call: TRBJ2-2; cdr3_aa: CASSPRGPNTGELFF; cdr3_nt: TGTGCCAGCTCACCACGAGGGCCTAACACCGGGGAGCTGTTTTTT
d_call: -; v_call: TRBV5-1; clone_size: -; j_call: TRBJ1-1; cdr3_aa: CASSLTGTEAFF; cdr3_nt: TGCGCCAGCAGCTTGACCGGGACTGAAGCTTTCTTT
d_call: -; v_call: TRBV19; clone_size: -; j_call: TRBJ2-3; cdr3_aa: CASSTRGTSTDTQYF; cdr3_nt: TGTGCCAGTAGTACTCGGGGGACTAGCACAGATACGCAGTATTTT
d_call: TRBD1; v_call: TRBV27; clone_size: -; j_call: TRBJ1-5; cdr3_aa: CASSQGQGAVQPQHF; cdr3_nt: TGTGCCAGCAGTCAGGGACAGGGGGCTGTTCAGCCCCAGCATTTT
d_call: -; v_call: TRBV9; clone_size: few; j_call: TRBJ1-1; cdr3_aa: CASTQQQGTEAFF; cdr3_nt: TGTGCCAGCACCCAACAACAGGGAACTGAAGCTTTCTTT
d_call: -; v_call: TRBV5-1; clone_size: -; j_call: TRBJ1-4; cdr3_aa: CASSLGGTTNEKLFF; cdr3_nt: TGCGCCAGCAGCTTAGGAGGGACAACTAATGAAAAACTGTTTTTT
d_call: -; v_call: TRBV2; clone_size: -; j_call: TRBJ2-1; cdr3_aa: CASKTSSYNEQFF; cdr3_nt: TGTGCCAGCAAAACTAGCTCCTACAATGAGCAGTTCTTC
d_call: -; v_call: TRBV29-1; clone_size: few; j_call: TRBJ2-3; cdr3_aa: CSVDPGTDTQYF; cdr3_nt: TGCAGCGTTGATCCGGGCACAGATACGCAGTATTTT